This T cell receptor beta chain is drawn from a study of cytomegalovirus exposure and HLA in healthy donors. About the research overall: HLA-typed donors contributed 80 million or so unique TCRs, which were held in an early data release. Study outcomes and limitations: Likely technical artifact: a cluster of highly shared sequence variants. In a later analysis, TCR beta V- and J-gene trimming was associated with a missense DCLRE1C variant.

Use of 60 Vbeta and 13 Jbeta primers characterized the PCR. TCRdb's table, derived via immunoSEQ multiplex PCR, lists solely in-frame clones and lacks some. The table shows some 110,000 clones, with 75% to 85% occurring only once. The donors (healthy individuals) were bone marrow donors. A single count supports this clone. Antigen specificity is unknown. The CDR3 length is 16 residues. Germline V gene lookup returns CDR1 SGHTA and CDR2 FQGNSA. V was trimmed by 5 bases and J by 4 bases, leaving 20 bases between them. J is TRBJ1-1 and V is TRBV7-2; D ambiguous. This TCR was sampled from a man between 18 and 29 years old in good health and CMV-seronegative. The specimen was PBMCs. In DNA, the CDR3 is TGTGCCAGCAGCGAGAATAATGTAGGAGTGGGCACTGAAGCTTTCTTT. It specifies CASSENNVGVGTEAFF.